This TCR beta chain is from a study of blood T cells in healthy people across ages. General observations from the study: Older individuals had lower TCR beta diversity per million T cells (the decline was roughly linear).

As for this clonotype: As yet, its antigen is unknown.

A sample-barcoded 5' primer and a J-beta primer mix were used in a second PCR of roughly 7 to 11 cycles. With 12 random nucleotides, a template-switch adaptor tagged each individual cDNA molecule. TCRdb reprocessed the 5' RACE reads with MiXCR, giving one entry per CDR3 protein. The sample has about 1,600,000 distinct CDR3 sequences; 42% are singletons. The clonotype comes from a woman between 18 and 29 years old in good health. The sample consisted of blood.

CDR3 DNA: TGTGCCAGCAGTGACCTCCGGGACGGCGGGATTGCTAACTATGGCTACACCTTC. Translating gives CASSDLRDGGIANYGYTF. The V and J genes are TRBV6-1 and TRBJ1-2; a possible D gene is TRBD1 (5 bases). This CDR3 contains 18 residues. The germline CDR1 and CDR2 sequences are MNHNS and SASEGT. V was pared by 3 bases and J by 0 bases, with 20 bases between.